This entry features one T cell receptor (beta chain) sequence. In the authors' workflow: Cell counts per sample came from amplifying reference gene primers. The repertoire was sequenced with immunoSEQ multiplex PCR; TCRdb's copy has only in-frame clones and lacks some. D and trimming come from the DNA, and the V and J calls and clone size come from that table. The data show 30,000 or so clones, with about 90% seen just once and approximately 9.6% held by the top ten. Germline V gene lookup returns CDR1 MNHEY and CDR2 SMNVEV (reference sequence). The CDR3 has 15 amino acids. Trimming left V 6 bases short and J 0 bases short, with 14 bases between. These data belong to a study of blood T cell repertoires in COVID-19. Study-level information: Acute and convalescent COVID-19 specimens originated in the United States, Italy and Spain. PBMCs, B-cell-depleted T cells, or T cells provided the cDNA or gDNA that made up the material.

This sequence was found in a human donor with active COVID-19. The donor label of this sample is uncertain. The gene calls are TRBV27 and TRBJ1-2; tentative D call: TRBD1 (6 bases). Source material: peripheral blood. CDR3 amino acids: CASSYTGTTNYGYTF. The CDR3 coding sequence is TGTGCCAGCAGCTACACCGGGACAACTAACTATGGCTACACCTTC.